These 11 T cell receptor beta chains came from one sample sequenced in a study of control samples from healthy donors and cancer patients. Assay: immunoSEQ multiplex PCR; the TCRdb copy retains only in-frame clones and omits some. The table shows 95,000 to 150,000 clones, with roughly 90% occurring only once. Sequenced input: blood. These receptor sequences come from a man aged 50-60 years in good health.

The gene calls are TRBV4-2 and TRBJ1-3; no reliable D call. V was shortened by 4 bases and J by 0 bases, with 13 bases between the two germline ends. CDR3 length equals 16 residues. CDR1 and CDR2 from the germline V gene are LGHNA and YNFKEQ. CDR3 DNA: TGTGCCAGCAGCCGATGGATCGGGGACTCTGGAAACACCATATATTTT. Translated, it gives CASSRWIGDSGNTIYF.

The genes are TRBV5-1 and TRBJ2-2; D gene ambiguous. CDR3 length equals 15 residues. The V gene lost 2 bases and the J gene lost 2 bases, with 10 bases spanning the gap. Germline CDR1 reads SGHRS; CDR2 reads YFSETQ. The CDR3: CASSFSDPNTGELFF. The CDR3, as DNA: TGCGCCAGCAGCTTTTCGGACCCCAACACCGGGGAGCTGTTTTTT. The entire variable domain, with the rest obtained from reference TRBV5-1 and TRBJ2-2, is as follows: KAGVTQTPRYLIKTRGQQVTLSCSPISGHRSVSWYQQTPGQGLQFLFEYFSETQRNKGNFPGRFSGRQFSNSRSEMNVSTLELGDSALYLCASSFSDPNTGELFFGEGSRLTVL.

This clone was seen just once. The rearrangement uses TRBV10-3 and TRBJ1-1, with TRBD1 as a possible D gene (6 bases). The V end lost 3 bases, the J end lost 4 bases, and 18 bases lay between the germline ends. The germline V gene encodes CDR1 ENHRY and CDR2 SYGVKD. This CDR3 has 16 residues. The CDR3 bases are TGTGCCATCAGTGAACTGGTTCGGGGGCTCGCCACTGAAGCTTTCTTT. Translated: CAISELVRGLATEAFF.

The V and J genes are TRBV7-9 and TRBJ1-5; 9 bases are shared with TRBD1. The CDR3 covers 16 residues. CDR1 and CDR2 (germline): SEHNR, FQNEAQ (reference sequence). V gave up 5 bases and J gave up 2 bases; unmatched junction bases: 7. CDR3 loop: CASSALQGAGNQPQHF. The CDR3, as DNA: TGTGCCAGCAGCGCGCTACAGGGGGCCGGCAATCAGCCCCAGCATTTT.

The chain links TRBV7-2 to TRBJ2-2, with D perhaps matching TRBD1 (6 bases). The CDR3 has 13 residues. Germline V gene data show CDR1 as SGHTA and CDR2 as FQGNSA. The V end was cut by 3 bases, the J end by 5 bases, with 7 bases between. The CDR3 DNA follows: TGTGCCAGCAGCTTGGGACAAACCGGGGAGCTGTTTTTT. Its protein is CASSLGQTGELFF.

Only one count was recorded for this clone. The rearrangement uses TRBV20-1 and TRBJ1-1, with no clear D. With 3 bases removed from V and 0 bases from J, the gap between germline ends came to 8 bases. The CDR3 has 13 amino acids. CDR1 is DFQATT, CDR2 SNEGSKA, per germline (reference sequence). In nucleotides, the CDR3 is TGCAGTGCTAGTCCGACACTGAACACTGAAGCTTTCTTT. Residues: CSASPTLNTEAFF.

The chain is built from TRBV27 and TRBJ1-6; no clear D gene. This CDR3 region has 17 residues. Germline CDR1 is MNHEY and CDR2 is SMNVEV (reference sequence). Between the trimmed V and J ends, which lost 3 bases and 0 bases, there was a span of 12 bases. The CDR3 region is CASSLNGKSSYNSPLHF. CDR3 coding DNA: TGTGCCAGCAGTTTGAACGGGAAGAGCTCCTATAATTCACCCCTCCACTTT.

The chain employs TRBV10-3 and TRBJ1-1, with a tentative D call TRBD1 (5 bases). The germline CDR1 and CDR2 sequences are ENHRY and SYGVKD. The CDR3 totals 13 residues. V was pared by 3 bases and J by 7 bases, with 12 bases between. CDR3 amino acids: CAISERVRGEAFF. The CDR3 region has the DNA TGTGCCATCAGTGAAAGGGTAAGGGGTGAAGCTTTCTTT.

On this clone itself: Other DNA variants within this sample encode the same CDR3. This chain joins TRBV27 and TRBJ1-4, with a weak D call TRBD1 (5 bases). Germline CDR1 reads MNHEY; CDR2 reads SMNVEV (reference sequence). V was clipped by 0 bases and J by 7 bases, with 9 bases between them. The CDR3 runs 14 residues. This chain's CDR3 is CASSLSGAREKLFF. DNA for the CDR3: TGTGCCAGCAGTTTATCAGGGGCGCGTGAAAAACTGTTTTTT.

The chain has TRBV27 and TRBJ1-1, with D tentatively TRBD1 (6 bases). This CDR3 comprises 14 residues. Per germline, CDR1 MNHEY and CDR2 SMNVEV (reference sequence). Trimming shortened V by 3 bases and J by 5 bases, and 13 bases separated the two germline ends. The CDR3 DNA reads as TGTGCCAGCAGTTTGGTGGGGGCTCAGACTGAAGCTTTCTTT. This sequence encodes CASSLVGAQTEAFF.

The chain carries TRBV20-1 and TRBJ1-1, with a tentative D call TRBD1 (5 bases). Looked up from germline, CDR1 is DFQATT and CDR2 is SNEGSKA (reference sequence). This CDR3 is built from 11 residues. The V end lost 7 bases, the J end lost 4 bases, and 10 bases lay between the germline ends. The CDR3 loop reads CSGGGVTEAFF. Here the CDR3 DNA reads TGCAGTGGGGGGGGTGTCACTGAAGCTTTCTTT.